This TCR beta chain was identified during a study of CD8 T cells in ankylosing spondylitis. A note on this clonotype: The antigen is undetermined.

Notes on the study in general: Peripheral blood samples showed relatively rare disease-linked clones, and these clones were CD8+. Disease-linked clones reportedly showed significant enrichment in matched ankylosing spondylitis synovial fluid.

It was by quantitative 5'-RACE with molecular barcodes that TCR beta libraries were made. TCRdb re-derived calls from the 5' RACE reads in MiXCR, one entry per CDR3 protein. The sample has about 360,000 distinct CDR3 sequences; approximately 20% are singletons. V was pared by 1 base and J by 0 bases, with 9 bases between. CDR1 DFQATT and CDR2 SNEGSKA come from the germline V gene (reference sequence). This CDR3 contains 14 residues. The chain is built from TRBV20-1 and TRBJ2-5; TRBD2 might be the D (6 bases). The TCR comes from a male donor with ankylosing spondylitis or in good health (not recorded which). The sample taken for sequencing was blood, either unsorted or a sorted T cell fraction (not recorded which). CDR3 region: CSARVGLNQETQYF. CDR3 in DNA: TGCAGTGCTAGAGTCGGACTAAACCAAGAGACCCAGTACTTC.